This T cell receptor (beta chain) was recovered during a study of blood T cell repertoires in COVID-19. On the study more broadly: Samples taken during acute and convalescent COVID-19 were collected in the United States, Italy and Spain. PBMCs, B-cell-depleted T cells, or T cells were the source of the cDNA or gDNA that made up the material.

The CDR3 runs to 14 residues. The germline gives CDR1 MGHRA, CDR2 YSYEKL. V lost 0 bases and J 1 base, leaving 7 bases between the germline ends. In Seattle, patients joined the study during active infection and were tracked longitudinally. In the original workflow: Counts of nucleated cells, estimated from reference gene primer amplification, were obtained. Generated by immunoSEQ multiplex PCR, the TCRdb table keeps only in-frame clones and is missing some. That table gives V, J and clone size, and the DNA gave D and trimming. The profile shows about 89,000 clones, approximately 80% of them singletons.

Source material: peripheral blood. This TCR derives from a man between 65 and 85 years old with COVID-19, enrolled during active disease. V usage is TRBV4-1 and J usage is TRBJ2-7; no reliable D call. This CDR3 is CASSQDRNSYEQYF. The CDR3 coding sequence is TGCGCCAGCAGCCAAGACAGGAATTCCTACGAGCAGTACTTC.